This is a list of T cell receptor beta chains from one sample in a study of blood T cell repertoires in COVID-19. TCRdb's copy holds only in-frame clones and misses some; the assay was immunoSEQ multiplex PCR. The sample lists hundreds of thousands of clones; roughly 87% were seen once. Source material: PBMCs or T cells enriched from blood (not recorded which). Receptors originate from a woman between 18 and 30 years old with acute COVID-19. CDR3s include the opening cysteine and the closing phenylalanine or tryptophan. The D gene is left open where the match is weak. Only part of the rows carry a size: once, few, many, or a class if the clone is expanded.

j_call,v_call,d_call,clone_size,cdr3_nt,cdr3_aa
TRBJ1-5,TRBV19,-,-,TGTGCCAGTAGTGTCAGGGGCGAGGGCAATCAGCCCCAGCATTTT,CASSVRGEGNQPQHF
TRBJ1-1,TRBV6-5,TRBD1,-,TGTGCCAGCAGTTCGACAGGGCCGAACACTGAAGCTTTCTTT,CASSSTGPNTEAFF
TRBJ2-5,TRBV20-1,-,-,TGCAGTGCTAGTAAGGTCAGGGGAGAAAAAGAGACCCAGTACTTC,CSASKVRGEKETQYF
TRBJ2-2,TRBV19,TRBD1,-,TGTGCCAGTAGGGGACAGTTGAACACCGGGGAGCTGTTTTTT,CASRGQLNTGELFF
TRBJ2-1,TRBV6-5,-,-,TGTGCCAGCAGTTATAGTGCGAGTGAGCAGTTCTTC,CASSYSASEQFF
TRBJ1-5,TRBV27,TRBD1,-,TGTGCCAGCAGCGCAACAGGGGGCCCTCAGCCCCAGCATTTT,CASSATGGPQPQHF
TRBJ2-7,TRBV15,TRBD1,-,TGTGCCACCAGCGGACCGACAGGGCGACGCTACGAGCAGTACTTC,CATSGPTGRRYEQYF
TRBJ1-1,TRBV10-3,-,-,TGTGCCACCGCTCAGGTGAACACTGAAGCTTTCTTT,CATAQVNTEAFF
TRBJ1-6,TRBV9,-,-,TGTGCCAGCAGCCCCCTGGGGGGTGGGAATTCACCCCTCCACTTT,CASSPLGGGNSPLHF
TRBJ1-4,TRBV18,-,-,TGTGCCAGCTCACCAACGGCGGGGAAAACTAATGAAAAACTGTTTTTT,CASSPTAGKTNEKLFF
TRBJ2-7,TRBV5-1,-,-,TGCGCCAGCAGCTTGGCTGCGGGCCCTTTATACGAGCAGTACTTC,CASSLAAGPLYEQYF
TRBJ2-1,TRBV29-1,-,-,TGCAGCGTTGACGGCAGGGGAATTTTCGACAATGAGCAGTTCTTC,CSVDGRGIFDNEQFF
TRBJ2-3,TRBV12-5,-,once,TGTGCTAGTGGTTTGGAAGGTGGCGGGAGCACAGATACGCAGTATTTT,CASGLEGGGSTDTQYF
TRBJ2-5,TRBV5-6,TRBD1,-,TGTGCCAGCAGCTTACCAGGGGGCGGAGAGACCCAGTACTTC,CASSLPGGGETQYF
TRBJ2-1,TRBV28,TRBD2,-,TGTGCCAGCAACTTCCGGACTAGCGCTTACAATGAGCAGTTCTTC,CASNFRTSAYNEQFF
TRBJ2-3,TRBV5-6,TRBD1,-,TGTGCCAGCAGCTTCAGGCGCCGACAGGGGGCAACAGATACGCAGTATTTT,CASSFRRRQGATDTQYF
TRBJ1-2,TRBV19,-,-,TGTGCCAGTAGTATAGGCGGAAATGGCTACACCTTC,CASSIGGNGYTF
TRBJ1-5,TRBV28,TRBD1,once,TGTGCCAGCAGCCGGGCCGGACAGGAGTTCAATCAGCCCCAGCATTTT,CASSRAGQEFNQPQHF
TRBJ1-1,TRBV19,-,-,TGTGCCAGTAGTATAGATGATACAGGAAGGAACACTGAAGCTTTCTTT,CASSIDDTGRNTEAFF
TRBJ2-3,TRBV18,-,once,TGTGCCAGCTCATCCCAGGGGCTCGCTAGAGTGGCAGATACGCAGTATTTT,CASSSQGLARVADTQYF
TRBJ1-5,TRBV19,-,-,TGTGCCAGTAGTATCGGGGGGCACAGCAATCAGCCCCAGCATTTT,CASSIGGHSNQPQHF
TRBJ2-4,TRBV2,-,-,TGTGCCAGCAGTGAAGCGGAACAGCTTAAAAACATTCAGTACTTC,CASSEAEQLKNIQYF
TRBJ2-5,TRBV20-1,-,-,TGCAGTGCAAGTAGTTCTCGGGACTCATTCCGGACCCAGTACTTC,CSASSSRDSFRTQYF
TRBJ2-5,TRBV5-1,-,-,TGCGCCAGCAGCTTGGCCATCTGGGGCAGTGAGGCGACCCAGTACTTC,CASSLAIWGSEATQYF
TRBJ1-6,TRBV27,-,-,TGTGCCAGCAGTGCAGGGGTTTCACCCCTCCACTTT,CASSAGVSPLHF
TRBJ2-7,TRBV29-1,-,-,TGCAGCGTATACACGACTGGGTACGAGCAGTACTTC,CSVYTTGYEQYF
TRBJ2-7,TRBV28,-,-,TGTGCCAGCAGTTCGGGACTTCTGGGGGAGCAGTACTTC,CASSSGLLGEQYF